This is a list of T cell receptor beta chains from one sample in a study of beta chain features in type 1 diabetes. Some clones are missing from TCRdb's copy, which holds only in-frame ones; the method was immunoSEQ multiplex PCR. This table has more than 550,000 clones, around 15% appearing once. Material for sequencing was naive CD4+ T cells from blood. Receptors originate from a man between 18 and 35 years old with type 1 diabetes. Both conserved end residues are part of each CDR3. D genes are given only for firm matches. The listing skips clone size in some rows; elsewhere it reads once, few, many or a size class.

V: TRBV18; J: TRBJ2-5; size: NA; D: NA; DNA: TGTGCCAGCTCACCACCGATGAACCAAGAGACCCAGTACTTC; CDR3: CASSPPMNQETQYF
V: TRBV6-1; J: TRBJ2-3; size: NA; D: NA; DNA: TGTGCCAGCCAAACACAGGGTCGAACAGATACGCAGTATTTT; CDR3: CASQTQGRTDTQYF
V: TRBV30; J: TRBJ2-7; size: few; D: NA; DNA: TGTGCCTGGGTTCGGTTGGACAGTTGGTCCTACGAGCAGTACTTC; CDR3: CAWVRLDSWSYEQYF
V: TRBV4-3; J: TRBJ2-5; size: NA; D: TRBD1; DNA: TGCGCCAGCAGCCAAGCGGCGGCAGGGGGTAAGGGGGAGACCCAGTACTTC; CDR3: CASSQAAAGGKGETQYF
V: TRBV9; J: TRBJ1-6; size: NA; D: NA; DNA: TGTGCCAGCGGTACAGGGCCTGAATATAATTCACCCCTCCACTTT; CDR3: CASGTGPEYNSPLHF
V: TRBV6-5; J: TRBJ1-1; size: NA; D: TRBD1; DNA: TGTGCCGCGACAGGGCCCACTGAAGCTTTCTTT; CDR3: CAATGPTEAFF
V: TRBV29-1; J: TRBJ1-5; size: few; D: NA; DNA: TGCAGCGTTTTAGAATATAGCAATCAGCCCCAGCATTTT; CDR3: CSVLEYSNQPQHF
V: TRBV30; J: TRBJ1-1; size: few; D: TRBD1; DNA: TGTGCCTGGAAGGAGGGGGCGGGCGAAGCTTTCTTT; CDR3: CAWKEGAGEAFF
V: TRBV7-2; J: TRBJ2-5; size: few; D: NA; DNA: TGTGCCAGCAGCACTCGGGCTAGCGAAGAGACCCAGTACTTC; CDR3: CASSTRASEETQYF
V: TRBV25-1; J: TRBJ2-5; size: NA; D: TRBD2; DNA: TGTGCCAGCAGTGGGACTAGCGGGAGCAGGGAGCAGTACTTC; CDR3: CASSGTSGSREQYF
V: TRBV6-6; J: TRBJ1-3; size: few; D: NA; DNA: TGTGCCAGCAGGCTAGAGAACACCATATATTTT; CDR3: CASRLENTIYF